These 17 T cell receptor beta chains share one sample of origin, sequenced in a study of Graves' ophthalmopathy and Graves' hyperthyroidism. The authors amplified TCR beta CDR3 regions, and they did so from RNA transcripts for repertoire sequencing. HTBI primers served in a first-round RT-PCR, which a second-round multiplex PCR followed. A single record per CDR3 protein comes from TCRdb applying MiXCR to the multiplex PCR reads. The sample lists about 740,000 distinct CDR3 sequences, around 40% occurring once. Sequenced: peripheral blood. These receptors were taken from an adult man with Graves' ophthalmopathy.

CDR3 sequence reads: CASSSGGSGSLMETQYF. The CDR3 nucleotides are TGTGCCAGCAGTTCAGGAGGCAGCGGGAGTCTGATGGAGACCCAGTACTTC. The J gene is TRBJ2-5, the V gene TRBV5-4; 8 bases line up with TRBD2. The CDR3 loop spans 17 amino acids. Germline CDR1 and CDR2: SGHNT and YYREEE (reference sequence). Losses at the gene ends were 5 bases for V and 5 bases for J; bases not matched to a gene: 17.

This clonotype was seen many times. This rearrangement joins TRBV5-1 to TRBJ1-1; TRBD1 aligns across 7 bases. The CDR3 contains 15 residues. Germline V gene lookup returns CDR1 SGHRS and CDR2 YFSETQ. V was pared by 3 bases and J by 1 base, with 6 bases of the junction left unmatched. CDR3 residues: CASSSGTVANTEAFF. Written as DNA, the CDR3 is TGCGCCAGCAGCTCGGGGACAGTCGCGAACACTGAAGCTTTCTTT.

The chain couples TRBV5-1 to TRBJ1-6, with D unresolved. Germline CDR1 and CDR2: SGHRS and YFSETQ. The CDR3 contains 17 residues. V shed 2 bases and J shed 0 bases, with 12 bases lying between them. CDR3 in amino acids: CASSFDLRSSYNSPLHF. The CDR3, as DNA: TGCGCCAGCAGCTTTGATCTTAGGAGCTCCTATAATTCACCCCTCCACTTT.

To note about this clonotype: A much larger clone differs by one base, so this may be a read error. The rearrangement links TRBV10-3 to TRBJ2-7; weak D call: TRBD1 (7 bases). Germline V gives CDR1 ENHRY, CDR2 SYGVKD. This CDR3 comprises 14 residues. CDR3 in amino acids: CAIRRDSLSYGQYF. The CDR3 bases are TGTGCCATCAGGCGGGACAGCCTCTCCTACGGGCAGTACTTC.

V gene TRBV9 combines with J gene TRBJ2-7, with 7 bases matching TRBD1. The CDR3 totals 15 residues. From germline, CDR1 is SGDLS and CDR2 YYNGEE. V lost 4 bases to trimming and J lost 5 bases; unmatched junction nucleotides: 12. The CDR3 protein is CASSQERQGVNEQYF. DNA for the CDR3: TGTGCCAGCAGCCAAGAACGGCAGGGGGTCAACGAGCAGTACTTC.

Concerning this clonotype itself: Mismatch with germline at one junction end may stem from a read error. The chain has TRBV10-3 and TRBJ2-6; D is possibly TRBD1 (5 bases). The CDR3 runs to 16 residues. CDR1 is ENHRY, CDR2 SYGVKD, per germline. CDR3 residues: CASSEAYRSGANVLTF. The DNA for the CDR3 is TGTGCCAGCAGTGAAGCGTACAGGTCTGGGGCCAACGTCCTGACTTTC.

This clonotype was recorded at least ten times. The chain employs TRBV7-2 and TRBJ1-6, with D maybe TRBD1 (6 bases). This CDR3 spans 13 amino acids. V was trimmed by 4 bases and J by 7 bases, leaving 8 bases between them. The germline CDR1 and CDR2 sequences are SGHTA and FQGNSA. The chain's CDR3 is CASSYDRNSPLHF. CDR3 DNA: TGTGCCAGCAGCTATGACAGGAATTCACCCCTCCACTTT.

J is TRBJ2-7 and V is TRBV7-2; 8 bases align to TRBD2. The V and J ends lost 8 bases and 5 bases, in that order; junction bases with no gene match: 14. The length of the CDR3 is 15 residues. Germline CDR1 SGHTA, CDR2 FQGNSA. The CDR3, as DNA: TGTGCCAGCGCCAAAATGACTAGCGAGATCCACGAGCAGTACTTC. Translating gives CASAKMTSEIHEQYF.

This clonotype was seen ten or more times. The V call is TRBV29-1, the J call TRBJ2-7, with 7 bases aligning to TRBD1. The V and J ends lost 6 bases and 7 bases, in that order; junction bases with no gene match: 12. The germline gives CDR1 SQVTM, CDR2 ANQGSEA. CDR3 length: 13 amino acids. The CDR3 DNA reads TGCAGCGTGCGGATGACAGGGTTCGGTGAGCAGTACTTC. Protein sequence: CSVRMTGFGEQYF.

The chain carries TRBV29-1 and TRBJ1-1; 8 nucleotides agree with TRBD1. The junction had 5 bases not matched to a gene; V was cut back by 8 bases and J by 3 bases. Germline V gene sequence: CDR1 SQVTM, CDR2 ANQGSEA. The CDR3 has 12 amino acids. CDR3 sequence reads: CSPRTGYTEAFF. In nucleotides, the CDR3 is TGCAGCCCTCGGACAGGGTACACTGAAGCTTTCTTT.

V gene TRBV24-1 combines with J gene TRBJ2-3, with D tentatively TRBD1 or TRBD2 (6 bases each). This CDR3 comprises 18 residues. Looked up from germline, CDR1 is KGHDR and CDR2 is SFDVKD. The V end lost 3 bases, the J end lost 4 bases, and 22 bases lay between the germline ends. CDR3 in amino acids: CATSDRLSGAAFPDTQYF. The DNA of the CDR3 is TGTGCCACCAGTGATCGACTGTCGGGGGCTGCGTTCCCAGATACGCAGTATTTT.

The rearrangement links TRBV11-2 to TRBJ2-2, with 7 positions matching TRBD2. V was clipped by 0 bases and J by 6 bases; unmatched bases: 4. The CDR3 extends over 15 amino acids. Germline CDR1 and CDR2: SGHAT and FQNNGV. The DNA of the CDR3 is TGTGCCAGCAGCTTAGATCGTACTAGCGCCGGGGAGCTGTTTTTT. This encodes CASSLDRTSAGELFF.

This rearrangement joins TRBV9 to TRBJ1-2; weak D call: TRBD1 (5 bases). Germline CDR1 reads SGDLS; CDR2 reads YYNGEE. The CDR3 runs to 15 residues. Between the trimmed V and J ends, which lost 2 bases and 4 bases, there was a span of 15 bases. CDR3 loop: CASSVGGRGGYGYTF. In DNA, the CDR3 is TGTGCCAGCAGCGTGGGGGGACGGGGAGGCTATGGCTACACCTTC.

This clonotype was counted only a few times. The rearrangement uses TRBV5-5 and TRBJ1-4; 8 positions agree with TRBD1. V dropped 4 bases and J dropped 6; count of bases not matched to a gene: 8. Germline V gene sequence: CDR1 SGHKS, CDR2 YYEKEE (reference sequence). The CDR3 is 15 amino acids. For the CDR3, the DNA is TGTGCCAGCAGCGGGAGACAGGGGACCTATGAAAAACTGTTTTTT. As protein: CASSGRQGTYEKLFF. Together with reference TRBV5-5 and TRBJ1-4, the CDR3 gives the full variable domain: DAGVTQSPTHLIKTRGQQVTLRCSPISGHKSVSWYQQVLGQGPQFIFQYYEKEERGRGNFPDRFSARQFPNYSSELNVNALLLGDSALYLCASSGRQGTYEKLFFGSGTQLSVL.

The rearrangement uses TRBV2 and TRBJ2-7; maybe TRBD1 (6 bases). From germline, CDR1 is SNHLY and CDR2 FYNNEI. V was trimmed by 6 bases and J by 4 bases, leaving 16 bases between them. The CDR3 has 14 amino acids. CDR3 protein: CASSPVGGQYEQYF. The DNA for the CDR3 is TGTGCCAGCAGCCCTGTAGGGGGACAATACGAGCAGTACTTC.

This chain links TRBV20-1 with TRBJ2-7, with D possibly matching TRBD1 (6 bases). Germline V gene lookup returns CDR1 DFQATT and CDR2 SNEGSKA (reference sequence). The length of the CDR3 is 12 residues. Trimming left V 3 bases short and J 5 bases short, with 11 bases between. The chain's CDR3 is CSASPRGHEQYF. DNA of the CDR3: TGCAGTGCTAGTCCCAGGGGCCACGAGCAGTACTTC.

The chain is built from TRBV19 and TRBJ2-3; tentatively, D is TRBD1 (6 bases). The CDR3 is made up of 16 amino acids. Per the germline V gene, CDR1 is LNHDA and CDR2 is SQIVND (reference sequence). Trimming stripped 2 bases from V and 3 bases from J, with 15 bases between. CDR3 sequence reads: CASSIIVTGSTDTQYF. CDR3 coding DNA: TGTGCCAGTAGTATAATTGTTACAGGGTCGACAGATACGCAGTATTTT. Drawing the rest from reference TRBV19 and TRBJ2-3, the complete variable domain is DGGITQSPKYLFRKEGQNVTLSCEQNLNHDAMYWYRQDPGQGLRLIYYSQIVNDFQKGDIAEGYSVSREKKESFPLTVTSAQKNPTAFYLCASSIIVTGSTDTQYFGPGTRLTVL.